Each of the 8 T cell receptor beta chains below was sequenced from the same sample in a study of T cell responses to AZD1222 COVID-19 vaccine. Libraries were prepared by immunoSEQ multiplex PCR; TCRdb keeps only in-frame clonotypes and omits some of them. This table has approximately 140,000 clones, roughly nine tenths appearing once. Sequences were derived from peripheral blood, sampled 28 days after the second AZD1222 dose. These receptor sequences come from an adult who received the AZD1222 COVID-19 vaccine.

The chain carries TRBV2 and TRBJ1-5; D is unclear. The V and J ends lost 4 bases and 6 bases respectively, with 13 bases between them. CDR3 length: 14 residues. From germline, CDR1 is SNHLY and CDR2 FYNNEI. The CDR3 DNA sequence: TGTGCCAGCAGTGTTTCACCGAACCCTCAGCCCCAGCATTTT. This sequence encodes CASSVSPNPQPQHF.

The sample holds a few counts of this clone. The V call is TRBV5-1, the J call TRBJ1-2; possibly TRBD1 for D (6 bases). Germline lookup yields CDR1 SGHRS and CDR2 YFSETQ. V lost 4 bases and J 7 bases, leaving 14 bases between the germline ends. The CDR3 is 13 residues long. DNA for the CDR3: TGCGCCAGCAGCCCAATCCAGGGGAGTGGCTACACCTTC. It codes for CASSPIQGSGYTF.

This clone appeared a single time. CDR3 sequence reads: CASSSAGGQSNEQFF. The CDR3, as DNA: TGTGCCAGCAGTTCAGCGGGAGGTCAGTCCAATGAGCAGTTCTTC. The chain joins TRBV6-4 to TRBJ2-1, with 9 bases aligning to TRBD2. With V trimmed by 5 bases and J by 6 bases, 8 bases remained unmatched. The CDR3 is 15 amino acids. CDR1 MRHNA and CDR2 SNTAGT come from the germline V gene.

The gene calls are TRBV6-1 and TRBJ2-2, with 13 bases aligning to TRBD2. Germline values: CDR1 MNHNS, CDR2 SASEGT. With V trimmed by 1 base and J by 6 bases, 2 bases remained unmatched. This CDR3 contains 16 residues. The CDR3 region has the DNA TGTGCCAGCAGTGAAGGGACTAGCGGGAGACCCGGGGAGCTGTTTTTT. Translation gives CASSEGTSGRPGELFF.

This chain joins TRBV6-5 and TRBJ2-7, with D perhaps TRBD1 (6 bases). CDR3 size: 15 residues. V lost 6 bases and J lost 3, with 18 bases in between. CDR1 and CDR2 (germline): MNHEY, SVGAGI. CDR3 region: CASRTSEGVSYEQYF. Written as DNA, the CDR3 is TGTGCCAGCAGGACCTCCGAGGGGGTGAGCTACGAGCAGTACTTC.

The chain joins TRBV11-3 to TRBJ2-2; no definite D call. V lost 6 bases, J lost 7 bases, and 9 bases lay in between. Per germline, CDR1 SGHNT and CDR2 YENEEA. The CDR3 length is 12 residues. In nucleotides, the CDR3 is TGTGCCAGCAGACCCTGGGGCGGGGAGCTGTTTTTT. This encodes CASRPWGGELFF.

This rearrangement joins TRBV10-1 to TRBJ2-1; D is possibly TRBD1 (6 bases). The V and J ends lost 3 bases and 9 bases respectively, with 21 bases between them. Germline V gives CDR1 WNHNN, CDR2 SYGVQD (reference sequence). The CDR3 spans 16 residues. The CDR3 here is CASSDRSRGVPSEQFF. The CDR3, as DNA: TGCGCCAGCAGTGATCGTTCCAGGGGAGTACCTAGTGAGCAGTTCTTC.

J is TRBJ2-1 and V is TRBV29-1; no definite D call. The CDR3 loop spans 14 amino acids. Trimming left V 3 bases short and J 0 bases short, with 9 bases between. Germline V gene sequence: CDR1 SQVTM, CDR2 ANQGSEA. DNA for the CDR3: TGCAGCGTTGACTCCTTGAGCTCCTACAATGAGCAGTTCTTC. Translating gives CSVDSLSSYNEQFF.